Below, 19 T cell receptor beta chains from the same sample are listed, as sequenced in a study of cytomegalovirus exposure and HLA in healthy donors (dated 2017 in TCRdb). Library preparation employed the immunoSEQ multiplex PCR assay. In TCRdb, the immuneACCESS table is reduced to in-frame sequences with V and J assigned. These tables do not hold every clone; where another copy was compared, an unresolved V gene accounts for under half, and the others remain unexplained. This sample has 150,000 to 200,000 clones in its table, and around 88% of those were observed once. More than 1.1% of the sample is taken by the ten largest. The sample consisted of PBMCs. The receptors originated from a woman younger than 30 in good health and CMV-seronegative.

In nucleotides, the CDR3 is TGTGCCAGCAGGAAATCCGGGACAGGGGGCTCTGGCTACACCTTC. Residues: CASRKSGTGGSGYTF. The V gene is TRBV2, the J gene TRBJ1-2; 12 nucleotides agree with TRBD1. Germline V gene sequence: CDR1 SNHLY, CDR2 FYNNEI. With 6 bases clipped from V and 7 bases from J, the junction kept 9 bases outside the gene matches. CDR3 size: 15 residues. The full variable domain, with the rest looked up from reference TRBV2 and TRBJ1-2, is EPEVTQTPSHQVTQMGQEVILRCVPISNHLYFYWYRQILGQKVEFLVSFYNNEISEKSEIFDDQFSVERPDGSNFTLKIRSTKLEDSAMYFCASRKSGTGGSGYTFGSGTRLTVV.

The V gene is TRBV5-4, the J gene TRBJ2-5; 11 nucleotides match TRBD2. The J segment lost 5 bases and the V segment lost 4 bases, leaving 13 bases of the junction unmatched. The CDR3 runs to 17 residues. Germline V lookup: CDR1 SGHNT, CDR2 YYREEE (reference sequence). The CDR3 here is CASSKYIAGGPWETQYF. In nucleotides, the CDR3 is TGTGCCAGCAGCAAGTATATAGCGGGGGGGCCGTGGGAGACCCAGTACTTC.

The genes are TRBV6-4 and TRBJ1-1, with 11 bases that match TRBD1. V lost 3 bases to trimming and J lost 4 bases; unmatched junction nucleotides: 4. This CDR3 is built from 15 residues. Germline V gene data show CDR1 as MRHNA and CDR2 as SNTAGT. CDR3 nucleotide sequence: TGTGCCAGCAGTGAAAAGGGGACAGGGGGCACTGAAGCTTTCTTT. Its protein product is CASSEKGTGGTEAFF.

This clone was observed at least ten times. The chain has TRBV7-9 and TRBJ2-7; 8 bases are a match to TRBD1. With V trimmed by 5 bases and J by 0 bases, 6 bases remained unmatched. The germline V gene has CDR1 SEHNR and CDR2 FQNEAQ (reference sequence). This CDR3 has 15 residues. The chain's CDR3 is CASSPDRGPSYEQYF. In DNA, the CDR3 is TGTGCCAGCAGCCCCGACAGGGGTCCCTCCTACGAGCAGTACTTC.

The CDR3 region has the DNA TGCGCCAGCAGCCAAGTCCTTGGGACAGTCACCTACGAGCAGTACTTC. As protein: CASSQVLGTVTYEQYF. The chain uses TRBV4-1 and TRBJ2-7; 7 bases match TRBD1. The V segment lost 1 base and the J segment 2 bases; nucleotides outside the gene matches: 8. The CDR3 runs to 16 residues. CDR1 MGHRA and CDR2 YSYEKL come from the germline V gene.

The chain carries TRBV2 and TRBJ1-1, with D perhaps TRBD1 (5 bases). Germline assignment: CDR1 SNHLY and CDR2 FYNNEI. This CDR3 contains 13 residues. Trimming stripped 4 bases from V and 1 base from J, with 7 bases between. For the CDR3, the DNA is TGTGCCAGCAGTGGGGGGGAGAACACTGAAGCTTTCTTT. It translates to CASSGGENTEAFF.

The table lists this clone with a few counts. The rearrangement links TRBV5-6 to TRBJ2-7; TRBD2 agrees at 13 bases. The J segment lost 9 bases and the V segment lost 4 bases, leaving 10 bases of the junction unmatched. The germline V gene has CDR1 SGHDT and CDR2 YYEEEE. The CDR3 consists of 15 residues. The CDR3: CASSPRTSGGVGQYF. The CDR3 DNA is TGTGCCAGCAGCCCCCGGACTAGCGGGGGTGTAGGGCAGTACTTC.

This chain links TRBV27 with TRBJ1-5, with D unclear. Looked up from germline, CDR1 is MNHEY and CDR2 is SMNVEV (reference sequence). This CDR3 is built from 14 residues. V lost 3 bases, J lost 1 base, and 7 bases lay in between. In DNA, the CDR3 is TGTGCCAGCAGTTTTCAGATAAGCAATCAGCCCCAGCATTTT. Its translation is CASSFQISNQPQHF.

This clone was counted a single time. The rearrangement uses TRBV30 and TRBJ1-3, with D uncertain. Germline CDR1 GTSNPN, CDR2 SVGIG (reference sequence). This CDR3 comprises 13 residues. V was trimmed by 3 bases and J by 2 bases, leaving 8 bases between them. CDR3 sequence (DNA): TGTGCCTGGAGATTAACTCCTGGAAACACCATATATTTT. Its translation is CAWRLTPGNTIYF.

The CDR3: CASSLQTNEKLFF. The DNA for the CDR3 is TGTGCCAGTAGTTTGCAGACTAATGAAAAACTGTTTTTT. The V call is TRBV19, the J call TRBJ1-4; no clear D. This CDR3 contains 13 residues. Trimming removed 5 bases from V and 2 bases from J, with 6 bases in between. Germline CDR1 LNHDA, CDR2 SQIVND (reference sequence). The variable domain in full, with the rest retrieved from reference TRBV19 and TRBJ1-4, is DGGITQSPKYLFRKEGQNVTLSCEQNLNHDAMYWYRQDPGQGLRLIYYSQIVNDFQKGDIAEGYSVSREKKESFPLTVTSAQKNPTAFYLCASSLQTNEKLFFGSGTQLSVL.

The chain has TRBV29-1 and TRBJ2-1; D possibly corresponds to TRBD2 (5 bases). Germline V CDR1 and CDR2: SQVTM, ANQGSEA. V lost 3 bases, J lost 0 bases, and 12 bases lay in between. The CDR3 contains 15 residues. The CDR3 DNA is TGCAGCGTTGACGGGAATACCCGCTCCTACAATGAGCAGTTCTTC. Amino acid sequence: CSVDGNTRSYNEQFF.

This chain links TRBV14 with TRBJ1-1; D ambiguous. The V gene lost 0 bases and the J gene lost 0 bases, with 8 bases spanning the gap. Germline-derived CDR1 and CDR2 are SGHDN and FVKESK. This CDR3 is 15 amino acids long. The CDR3 DNA reads as TGTGCCAGCAGCCAAGATCCGGGTATGAACACTGAAGCTTTCTTT. It specifies CASSQDPGMNTEAFF.

V gene TRBV7-2 combines with J gene TRBJ2-3; TRBD2 is a possible D gene (5 bases). Germline V CDR1 and CDR2: SGHTA, FQGNSA. Trimming shortened V by 7 bases and J by 0 bases, and 14 bases separated the two germline ends. The CDR3 is made up of 15 amino acids. The CDR3 region is CASTRRAGSTDTQYF. The CDR3 DNA reads TGTGCCAGCACCCGCCGCGCGGGTAGCACAGATACGCAGTATTTT.

The chain is built from TRBV10-3 and TRBJ2-1; perhaps TRBD2 as D (5 bases). The germline V gene encodes CDR1 ENHRY and CDR2 SYGVKD. CDR3 size: 17 residues. Trimming cost V 0 bases and J 10 bases, with 22 bases left between them. The CDR3 DNA reads as TGTGCCATCAGTGAGTCGCGGGTAGCGAGAAACATTATGGAGCAGTTCTTC. Translating gives CAISESRVARNIMEQFF.

The chain uses TRBV7-9 and TRBJ2-5; D perhaps matches TRBD1 (6 bases). The germline V gene encodes CDR1 SEHNR and CDR2 FQNEAQ (reference sequence). The CDR3 covers 14 residues. Trimming removed 5 bases from V and 1 base from J, with 11 bases in between. The CDR3, as DNA: TGTGCCAGCAGCCACCAGGGGAGCCAAGAGACCCAGTACTTC. Translated: CASSHQGSQETQYF.

This clone was seen just once. The chain recombines TRBV7-9 with TRBJ2-5, with a weak D call TRBD2 (6 bases). The CDR3 consists of 15 residues. V was pared by 5 bases and J by 1 base, with 14 bases between. CDR1 is SEHNR and CDR2 is FQNEAQ in the germline V gene (reference sequence). In nucleotides, the CDR3 is TGTGCCAGCAGCGGTAAAGTGGGAGGCCAAGAGACCCAGTACTTC. Residues: CASSGKVGGQETQYF.

The V call is TRBV28, the J call TRBJ2-3, with D unresolved. CDR3 length equals 17 residues. V was shortened by 4 bases and J by 3 bases, with 20 bases between the two germline ends. Germline CDR1 and CDR2: MDHEN and SYDVKM. The CDR3 nucleotides read TGTGCCAGCAGTTCACTCCGAACCGGGTACCTTACAGATACGCAGTATTTT. Translated: CASSSLRTGYLTDTQYF.

This chain connects TRBV7-8 to TRBJ2-5; no firm D call. The V gene lost 5 bases and the J gene lost 1 base, with 14 bases spanning the gap. The CDR3 is made up of 15 amino acids. In germline, CDR1 is SGHVS, CDR2 FQNEAQ. CDR3 loop: CASSPQTLIQETQYF. For the CDR3, the DNA is TGTGCCAGCAGCCCCCAAACATTGATCCAAGAGACCCAGTACTTC.

The table lists this clone with a few counts. The chain combines TRBV6-5 with TRBJ2-7; D is ambiguous. V was pared by 6 bases and J by 2 bases, with 8 bases between. Germline loops: CDR1 MNHEY, CDR2 SVGAGI. This CDR3 comprises 12 residues. CDR3 sequence (DNA): TGTGCCAGCAGGCACCAGGCCTACGAGCAGTACTTC. Residues: CASRHQAYEQYF.